The rows below give T cell receptor beta chains drawn from one sample of a study of shared clonotypes between healthy human individuals. Repertoires were generated with immunoSEQ multiplex PCR, while TCRdb's copy carries only in-frame clones and drops some. This repertoire shows 2 million to 3 million clones, 90% to 95% found once; its top ten account for 0.36%. The specimen sequenced was naive CD4+ T cells from PBMCs. These receptors originate from a man aged 18 to 35 in good health. Some clones in this sample may be carry-over from other donors' samples. The CDR3 runs from the conserved cysteine through the conserved F or W. The order of the fields is CDR3 DNA, CDR3 protein, V gene, J gene, clone size, D gene. A D gene is named only where the DNA matches it firmly. The size entry is marked missing in some rows and otherwise reads once, few, many or a size class.

TGTGCCAGCAGGCCTTTCCAAGAGACCCAGTACTTC	CASRPFQETQYF	TRBV28	TRBJ2-5	-	-
TGTGCCTGGAGTGGAGACGCAGCTTACACTGAAGCTTTCTTT	CAWSGDAAYTEAFF	TRBV30	TRBJ1-1	-	-
TGTGCCAGCAGCTTAGTCCACCTAGGAGGGTACGAGCAGTACTTC	CASSLVHLGGYEQYF	TRBV7-2	TRBJ2-7	-	-
TGTGCCAGCAGCTTTCTACGAGGCGGGAGCTCCTACAATGAGCAGTTCTTC	CASSFLRGGSSYNEQFF	TRBV11-2	TRBJ2-1	-	TRBD2
TGCGCCAGCAGCTTGCGGGACAGCGGCACAGATACGCAGTATTTT	CASSLRDSGTDTQYF	TRBV5-1	TRBJ2-3	-	TRBD1
TGTGCCAGCAGTAAAGAAGACAGCTACGAGCAGTACTTC	CASSKEDSYEQYF	TRBV6-6	TRBJ2-7	-	-
TGTGCCAGCAGTGGAAGTGGAGGGCAAGCCGTTCAGCCCCAGCATTTT	CASSGSGGQAVQPQHF	TRBV2	TRBJ1-5	-	-
TGTGCCAGCAGTGAAGCGCGTGGGGGTTCCCTCGAGCAGTACTTC	CASSEARGGSLEQYF	TRBV2	TRBJ2-7	-	-
TGTGCCAGCAGTGAACTGGACAGGGACACCGGGGAGCTGTTTTTT	CASSELDRDTGELFF	TRBV6-1	TRBJ2-2	-	TRBD1
TGTGCCAGCAGTTTGTCCCCATGGACCCCAAACTACGAGCAGTACTTC	CASSLSPWTPNYEQYF	TRBV27	TRBJ2-7	-	-
TGTGCCAGCAGCGCCGGGACTAGCGGCTACAATGAGCAGTTCTTC	CASSAGTSGYNEQFF	TRBV5-4	TRBJ2-1	few	TRBD2
TGTGCCAGCAGTCGGGACTACTACAGCACAGATACGCAGTATTTT	CASSRDYYSTDTQYF	TRBV2	TRBJ2-3	-	TRBD2